The T cell receptor (beta chain) described here comes from a study of blood T cell repertoires in COVID-19. Background on the study: The cDNA or gDNA used as material had been derived from T cells, B-cell-depleted T cells, or PBMCs.

TCRdb's copy holds only in-frame clones and misses some; the assay was immunoSEQ multiplex PCR. The sample shows 60,000 to 75,000 clones, 70% to 90% of them seen only once. Sequencing used peripheral blood. The source is a man aged 60 to 75 with acute or convalescent COVID-19.

As DNA, the CDR3 is TGCGCCAGCAGCTTGGTTCAGGGTATGAACACTGAAGCTTTCTTT. Its protein is CASSLVQGMNTEAFF. The chain recombines TRBV5-1 with TRBJ1-1; TRBD1 might be the D (5 bases). The germline gives CDR1 SGHRS, CDR2 YFSETQ. The length of the CDR3 is 15 residues. V was shortened by 0 bases and J by 0 bases, with 9 bases between the two germline ends.